This TCR beta chain is drawn from a study of blood T cell repertoires in COVID-19. In germline, CDR1 is SQVTM, CDR2 ANQGSEA. The CDR3 length is 14 residues. Trimming left V 0 bases short and J 1 base short, with 9 bases between. Remarks on this clone: The same CDR3 also results from other DNA sequences found in this sample.

The repertoire was sequenced with immunoSEQ multiplex PCR; TCRdb's copy has only in-frame clones and lacks some. This repertoire shows tens of thousands of clones, 73% found once; its top ten account for around 59%. The sequence derives from a man older than 75 with acute or convalescent COVID-19. The chain combines TRBV29-1 with TRBJ1-1; D is possibly TRBD1 (5 bases). The sample taken for sequencing was peripheral blood. This CDR3 is CSVEDRGWNTEAFF. CDR3 nucleotide sequence: TGCAGCGTTGAAGATCGGGGGTGGAACACTGAAGCTTTCTTT. The entire variable domain, with the rest obtained from reference TRBV29-1 and TRBJ1-1, is as follows: SAVISQKPSRDICQRGTSLTIQCQVDSQVTMMFWYRQQPGQSLTLIATANQGSEATYESGFVIDKFPISRPNLTFSTLTVSNMSPEDSSIYLCSVEDRGWNTEAFFGQGTRLTVV.